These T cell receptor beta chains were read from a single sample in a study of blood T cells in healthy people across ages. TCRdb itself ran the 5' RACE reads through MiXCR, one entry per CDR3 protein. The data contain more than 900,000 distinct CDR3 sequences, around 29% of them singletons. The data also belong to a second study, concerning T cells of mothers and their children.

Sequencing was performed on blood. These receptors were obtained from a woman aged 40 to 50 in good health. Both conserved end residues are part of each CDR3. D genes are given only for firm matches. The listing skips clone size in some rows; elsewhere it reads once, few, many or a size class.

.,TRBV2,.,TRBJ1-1,TGTGCCAGCAGGACGACTGACAGGAGGAACACTGAAGCTTTCTTT,CASRTTDRRNTEAFF
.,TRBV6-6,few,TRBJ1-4,TGTGCCAGCAGTCGAGGGGGGAAGGGTGAAAAACTGTTTTTT,CASSRGGKGEKLFF
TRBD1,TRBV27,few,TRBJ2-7,TGTGCCAGCAGTTTTGGGACAGGGTACCCCTACGAGCAGTACTTC,CASSFGTGYPYEQYF
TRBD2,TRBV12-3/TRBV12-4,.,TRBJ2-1,TGTGCCAGCAGACCTCTAGCGGGGAGTAACAATGAGCAGTTCTTC,CASRPLAGSNNEQFF
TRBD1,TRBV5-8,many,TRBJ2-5,TGTGCCAGCAGCCCCGGACAGGGGGGGTTCGGGGAGACCCAGTACTTC,CASSPGQGGFGETQYF
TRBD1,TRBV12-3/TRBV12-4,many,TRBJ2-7,TGTGCCAGCAGTTTAAGTTACAGGACAGGTGACTCCTACGAGCAGTACTTC,CASSLSYRTGDSYEQYF
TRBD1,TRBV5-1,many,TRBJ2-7,TGCGCCAGCAGCGCCAGACAGGGCCTCTACGAGCAGTACTTC,CASSARQGLYEQYF
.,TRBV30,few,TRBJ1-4,TGTGCCTGGAGTCCCCCGAGCGAAAAACTGTTTTTT,CAWSPPSEKLFF
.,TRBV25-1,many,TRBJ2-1,TGTGCCAGCAGCGAAGGGCGCTATCAGGGGCAGTTCTTC,CASSEGRYQGQFF
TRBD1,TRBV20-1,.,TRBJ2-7,TGCAGTGCTAGGACGGGACAGGGATTCTCCTACGAGCAGTACTTC,CSARTGQGFSYEQYF
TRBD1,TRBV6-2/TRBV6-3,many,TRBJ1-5,TGTGCCAGCAGTTATCCCGGGACAGGGGTTTCGGGCAATCAGCCCCAGCATTTT,CASSYPGTGVSGNQPQHF
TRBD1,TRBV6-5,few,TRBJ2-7,TGTGCCAGCACTTCTTCGGACAGGGACAGCTCCTACGAGCAGTACTTC,CASTSSDRDSSYEQYF
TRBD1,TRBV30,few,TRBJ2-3,TGTGCCTGGAGTGTAGGTGGGGTTGAGGGACAGGGGGCCCACCGCCACACAGATACGCAGTATTTT,CAWSVGGVEGQGAHRHTDTQYF
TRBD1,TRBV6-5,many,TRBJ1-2,TGTGCCAGCAAAGGACAGGGAACCTATGGCTACACCTTC,CASKGQGTYGYTF
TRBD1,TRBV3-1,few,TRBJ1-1,TGTGCCAGCAGCCAAGGGACAGGGGGGAACACTGAAGCTTTCTTT,CASSQGTGGNTEAFF
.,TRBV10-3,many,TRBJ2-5,TGTGCCATCAGGACAGCCACCCAAGAGACCCAGTACTTC,CAIRTATQETQYF
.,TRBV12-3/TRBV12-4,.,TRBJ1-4,TGTGCCAGCAGTTTCAGCAGACCTAATGAAAAACTGTTTTTT,CASSFSRPNEKLFF
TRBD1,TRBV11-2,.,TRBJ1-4,TGTGCCAGCAGCCCATGGGGCACACAGGGGGCTGGTGAAAAACTGTTTTTT,CASSPWGTQGAGEKLFF
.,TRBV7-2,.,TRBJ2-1,TGTGCCAGCAGCTTAGCACTAGTTCAAGAGACCCAGTTCTTC,CASSLALVQETQFF
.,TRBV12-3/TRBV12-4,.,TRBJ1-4,TGTGCCAGCAGTTTGGGGGGGAGGGTTAATGAAAAACTGTTTTTT,CASSLGGRVNEKLFF
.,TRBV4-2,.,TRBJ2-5,TGTGCCAGCAGCCCGGGGGTCGGGGAAGAGACCCAGTACTTC,CASSPGVGEETQYF
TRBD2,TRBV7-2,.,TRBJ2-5,TGTGCCAGCAGCTGGAAGTCTAGCGGGGGGGCCTTTGGAGAGACCCAGTACTTC,CASSWKSSGGAFGETQYF
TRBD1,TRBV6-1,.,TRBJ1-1,TGTGCCAGCAGTGAAAGGGAGACAGGGGCGGCGAGCACTGAAGCTTTCTTT,CASSERETGAASTEAFF
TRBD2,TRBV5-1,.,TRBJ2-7,TGCGCCAGCAGCTTGGCGTACGGACTAGCGGCCTACGAGCAGTACTTC,CASSLAYGLAAYEQYF
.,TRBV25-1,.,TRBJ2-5,TGTGCCAGCAGTGAATTCGGGGGTACGGAGACCCAGTACTTC,CASSEFGGTETQYF